This TCR beta chain was recorded in a study of OX40 agonist ivuxolimab in advanced cancers. The wider study: With a range of roughly 20 to 90, age averaged 60 years, and around 80% were male. Having had anti-PD-1, anti-PD-L1 or anti-CTLA-4 therapy before was allowed, and about 42% had some. The study reported partial responses in three patients: one hepatocellular carcinoma, two cutaneous melanoma. Regarding the study as a whole: Mean expanded clone counts were higher in CD8+ than CD4+ T cells.

The repertoire was sequenced with immunoSEQ multiplex PCR; TCRdb's copy has only in-frame clones and lacks some. The data contain roughly 50,000 clones, roughly 84% of them singletons. This clone was counted once. What it binds is unknown. The CDR3 consists of 14 residues. Looked up from germline, CDR1 is SGHRS and CDR2 is YFSETQ. V lost 3 bases and J 9 bases, leaving 16 bases between the germline ends. The sequences come from CD4+ or CD8+ T cells sorted from blood, collected in a trial of the OX40 agonist ivuxolimab. This sequence joins TRBV5-1 and TRBJ2-1, with D possibly called TRBD1 or TRBD2 (5 bases each). The clonotype was recovered from an adult with an advanced solid tumor such as melanoma, head and neck, liver or kidney cancer. CDR3 loop: CASSSGTGVGEQFF. The CDR3 DNA is TGCGCCAGCAGCTCCGGGACCGGGGTGGGTGAGCAGTTCTTC.